This T cell receptor (beta chain) was sequenced for a study of control samples from healthy donors and cancer patients. Some clones are missing from TCRdb's copy, which holds only in-frame ones; the method was immunoSEQ multiplex PCR. Here the sample spans 100,000 or so clones, around 80% being singletons. V was cut by 1 base and J by 1 base, with 4 bases left in between. This CDR3 is built from 13 residues. The germline V gene has CDR1 SEHNR and CDR2 FQNEAQ (reference sequence). The chain is built from TRBV7-9 and TRBJ1-1; D is uncertain. This clonotype was sampled from a woman between 55 and 75 years old in good health. What was sequenced was blood. CDR3: CASSLDKNTEAFF. CDR3 nucleotide sequence: TGTGCCAGCAGCTTAGACAAGAACACTGAAGCTTTCTTT. Full variable domain (rest looked up from reference TRBV7-9 and TRBJ1-1): DTGVSQNPRHKITKRGQNVTFRCDPISEHNRLYWYRQTLGQGPEFLTYFQNEAQLEKSRLLSDRFSAERPKGSFSTLEIQRTEQGDSAMYLCASSLDKNTEAFFGQGTRLTVV.